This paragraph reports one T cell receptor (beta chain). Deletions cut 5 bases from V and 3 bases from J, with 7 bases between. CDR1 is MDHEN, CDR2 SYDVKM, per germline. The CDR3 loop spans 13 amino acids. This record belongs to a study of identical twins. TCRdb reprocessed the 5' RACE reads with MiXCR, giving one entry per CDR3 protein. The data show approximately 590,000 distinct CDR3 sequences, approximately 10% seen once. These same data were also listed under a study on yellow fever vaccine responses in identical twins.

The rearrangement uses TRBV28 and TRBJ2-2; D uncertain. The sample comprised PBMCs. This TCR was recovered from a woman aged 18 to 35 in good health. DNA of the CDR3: TGTGCCAGCAGTCCGGTCCACACCGGGGAGCTGTTTTTT. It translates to CASSPVHTGELFF.